The 26 T cell receptor beta chains in this list originate from one sample, sequenced in a study of blood T cell repertoires in COVID-19. Measured with immunoSEQ multiplex PCR; TCRdb has only the in-frame clones, and not every one. The repertoire includes around 400,000 clones, 80% to 90% of them detected once, and 0.95% to 1.5% sits in the top ten. The sample consisted of peripheral blood. These receptors were obtained from a man aged 35-49 years with acute or convalescent COVID-19.

The chain uses TRBV10-3 and TRBJ1-5; D might be TRBD1 (6 bases). The CDR3 is 17 amino acids. In germline, CDR1 is ENHRY, CDR2 SYGVKD. Trimming stripped 2 bases from V and 6 bases from J, with 20 bases between. The chain's CDR3 is CAISEPAGGAPGQPQHF. The CDR3 coding sequence is TGTGCCATCAGTGAGCCCGCGGGGGGGGCGCCGGGTCAGCCCCAGCATTTT.

This clone was found once. The CDR3 region has the DNA TGTGCCACCAGTCGGACAGGGGAGAACATTCAGTACTTC. This gives the protein CATSRTGENIQYF. The genes are TRBV24-1 and TRBJ2-4, with 9 bases identical to TRBD1. V trimming: 6 bases; J trimming: 7 bases; junction bases outside the gene matches: 3. Germline assignment: CDR1 KGHDR and CDR2 SFDVKD. CDR3 size: 13 residues.

The V call is TRBV6-5, the J call TRBJ1-6; unclear D gene. Germline CDR1 is MNHEY and CDR2 is SVGAGI. The CDR3 length is 15 residues. Trimming stripped 4 bases from V and 0 bases from J, with 7 bases between. Here the CDR3 reads CASSSRSSYNSPLHF. CDR3 nucleotides: TGTGCCAGCAGTTCAAGGAGCTCCTATAATTCACCCCTCCACTTT.

The V gene is TRBV18, the J gene TRBJ1-2; TRBD1 agrees at 9 bases. This CDR3 is 14 amino acids long. With 4 bases clipped from V and 8 bases from J, the junction kept 8 bases outside the gene matches. CDR1 is KGHSH, CDR2 LQKENI, per germline. DNA for the CDR3: TGTGCCAGCTCACTAGTGGGACAGGGAGACGGCTACACCTTC. This translates into CASSLVGQGDGYTF.

This chain uses TRBV9 with TRBJ2-5, with 8 bases lining up with TRBD1. This CDR3 is built from 17 residues. Germline V lookup: CDR1 SGDLS, CDR2 YYNGEE. V trimming: 3 bases; J trimming: 0 bases; junction bases outside the gene matches: 10. The CDR3 DNA sequence: TGTGCCAGCAGCGAGGGGCGGACAGGGATTTACCAAGAGACCCAGTACTTC. It is translated as CASSEGRTGIYQETQYF.

This sequence joins TRBV5-3 and TRBJ1-4; 7 bases are a match to TRBD1. TRBV5-3 is identified as an open reading frame with a role that is uncertain. J was trimmed by 0 bases and V by 4 bases; bases with no gene match: 3. The CDR3 spans 15 residues. This chain's CDR3 is CARSGQEATNEKLFF. Written as DNA, the CDR3 is TGTGCCAGAAGCGGACAGGAGGCAACTAATGAAAAACTGTTTTTT.

V gene TRBV28 combines with J gene TRBJ1-2; TRBD1 matches at 9 bases. Germline-derived CDR1 and CDR2 are MDHEN and SYDVKM. This CDR3 region has 16 residues. Trimming at V came to 2 bases and at J to 4 bases, leaving 8 bases not matched to a gene. CDR3 nucleotide sequence: TGTGCCAGCAGTTTAGCGGGTATGGGACAGGGCTATGGCTACACCTTC. Amino acid sequence: CASSLAGMGQGYGYTF.

The chain joins TRBV3-1 (or the pseudogene TRBV3-2) to TRBJ2-5, with 13 bases aligning to TRBD2. The CDR3 totals 15 residues. The germline CDR1 and CDR2 sequences are LGHDT and YNNKEL (reference sequence). With 5 bases clipped from V and 5 bases from J, the junction kept 5 bases outside the gene matches. CDR3 protein: CASSSLAGGLETQYF. CDR3 sequence (DNA): TGTGCCAGCAGCTCACTAGCGGGAGGGTTGGAGACCCAGTACTTC.

The chain links TRBV6-2 or TRBV6-3 to TRBJ2-1; D gene ambiguous. Between the trimmed V and J ends, which lost 4 bases and 0 bases, there was a span of 16 bases. Germline loops: CDR1 MNHEY, CDR2 SVGEGT. The CDR3 is 17 residues long. The CDR3 protein is CASSLNFVASSYNEQFF. The CDR3 nucleotides are TGTGCCAGCAGTTTGAACTTCGTCGCGAGCTCCTACAATGAGCAGTTCTTC.

The genes are TRBV7-6 and TRBJ2-3; 13 nucleotides agree with TRBD2. The CDR3 runs to 18 residues. CDR1 and CDR2 from the germline V gene are SGHVS and FNYEAQ. V lost 1 base, J lost 0 bases, and 4 bases stayed unmatched. CDR3 in DNA: TGTGCCAGCAGCTTAGTACCACTAGCGGGAGGGAGCACAGATACGCAGTATTTT. This codes for CASSLVPLAGGSTDTQYF.

This sequence joins TRBV11-3 and TRBJ2-3, with D perhaps TRBD2 (6 bases). Germline-derived CDR1 and CDR2 are SGHNT and YENEEA. There are 13 residues in the CDR3. Between the trimmed V and J ends, which lost 1 base and 6 bases, there was a span of 8 bases. The CDR3 DNA reads as TGTGCCAGCAGCTTAGCGGGAGCGGATACGCAGTATTTT. Translating gives CASSLAGADTQYF.

This clone was detected once. This chain connects TRBV7-6 to TRBJ2-7; TRBD1 aligns across 10 bases. V was clipped by 5 bases and J by 6 bases; unmatched bases: 10. Germline-derived CDR1 and CDR2 are SGHVS and FNYEAQ. This CDR3 contains 15 residues. CDR3 in DNA: TGTGCCAGCAGCCCGTTAGGGGACAGGGGTGGCGAGCAGTACTTC. This sequence encodes CASSPLGDRGGEQYF. The full variable domain, its missing parts supplied by reference TRBV7-6 and TRBJ2-7, is GAGVSQSPRYKVTKRGQDVALRCDPISGHVSLYWYRQALGQGPEFLTYFNYEAQQDKSGLPNDRFSAERPEGSISTLTIQRTEQRDSAMYRCASSPLGDRGGEQYFGPGTRLTVT.

The chain employs TRBV5-4 and TRBJ1-1; TRBD1 matches at 7 bases. Trimming cost V 1 base and J 2 bases; bases outside gene matches: 2. Germline CDR1 SGHNT, CDR2 YYREEE (reference sequence). The CDR3 consists of 14 residues. The CDR3 here is CASSLQGVNTEAFF. The CDR3 coding sequence is TGTGCCAGCAGCTTGCAGGGGGTAAACACTGAAGCTTTCTTT.

CDR3 nucleotides: TGCAGCGCGATGACAGGTAGCAATCAGCCCCAGCATTTT. Amino acid sequence: CSAMTGSNQPQHF. The chain has TRBV29-1 and TRBJ1-5; D perhaps matches TRBD1 (6 bases). Germline-derived CDR1 and CDR2 are SQVTM and ANQGSEA. The CDR3 spans 13 residues. Trimming removed 7 bases at V and 0 bases at J, with 10 bases between.

For the CDR3, the DNA is TGTGCCAGCATTGAGGGGGCGTGGGAGGGCTACACCTTC. It encodes CASIEGAWEGYTF. V usage is TRBV2 and J usage is TRBJ1-2; 7 bases are shared with TRBD1. The V segment lost 7 bases and the J segment 8 bases; nucleotides outside the gene matches: 10. Germline CDR1 and CDR2: SNHLY and FYNNEI. This CDR3 region has 13 residues.

The CDR3 reads CASSLDGAGGYNEQFF. CDR3 sequence (DNA): TGCGCCAGCAGCTTGGACGGAGCGGGAGGGTACAATGAGCAGTTCTTC. The V gene is TRBV5-1, the J gene TRBJ2-1; 10 bases map to TRBD2. The CDR3 runs to 16 residues. Germline V gene lookup returns CDR1 SGHRS and CDR2 YFSETQ. With 0 bases clipped from V and 4 bases from J, the junction kept 4 bases outside the gene matches.

This chain uses TRBV6-5 with TRBJ1-5; 7 positions agree with TRBD1. The germline V gene encodes CDR1 MNHEY and CDR2 SVGAGI. With V trimmed by 5 bases and J by 8 bases, 12 bases remained unmatched. The CDR3 contains 15 residues. This CDR3 is CASSKTTGPREPQHF. The CDR3 nucleotides are TGTGCCAGCAGTAAGACGACAGGGCCAAGGGAGCCCCAGCATTTT.

The chain uses TRBV19 and TRBJ1-5; no reliable D call. This CDR3 contains 15 residues. V was trimmed by 5 bases and J by 0 bases, leaving 11 bases between them. Germline CDR1 is LNHDA and CDR2 is SQIVND (reference sequence). The CDR3 loop is CASSERRDSNQPQHF. CDR3 sequence (DNA): TGTGCCAGTAGTGAGAGACGGGATAGCAATCAGCCCCAGCATTTT.

The rearrangement uses TRBV6-5 and TRBJ2-2, with TRBD2 identical over 8 bases. CDR1 MNHEY and CDR2 SVGAGI come from the germline V gene. The CDR3 has 16 residues. Germline trimming cut 0 bases from V and 5 bases from J; bases unmatched to any gene: 5. The CDR3 DNA reads TGTGCCAGCAGTTACTCAGCGGGAGTACGAACCGGGGAGCTGTTTTTT. Residues: CASSYSAGVRTGELFF.

The chain uses TRBV7-2 and TRBJ1-2, with D maybe TRBD1 (5 bases). The length of the CDR3 is 14 residues. Per germline, CDR1 SGHTA and CDR2 FQGNSA. The germline V and J ends were trimmed by 6 bases and 7 bases, with 18 bases remaining between them. The chain's CDR3 is CASSSALGVGGYTF. The CDR3 DNA follows: TGTGCCAGCAGTTCAGCCTTAGGGGTAGGTGGCTACACCTTC.

This clone occurred a few times. The gene calls are TRBV7-9 and TRBJ1-1; 8 positions agree with TRBD1. Germline CDR1 and CDR2: SEHNR and FQNEAQ (reference sequence). J gave up 4 bases and V 6 bases, and 4 bases lay outside the gene matches. This CDR3 is built from 13 residues. As DNA, the CDR3 is TGTGCCAGCAGTTTAACAGGGGGCACTGAAGCTTTCTTT. Translated: CASSLTGGTEAFF.

This clone was counted a single time. This sequence joins TRBV4-1 and TRBJ2-7; tentative D call: TRBD1 (6 bases). Trimming stripped 3 bases from V and 2 bases from J, with 17 bases between. This CDR3 has 16 residues. Germline V CDR1 and CDR2: MGHRA, YSYEKL. CDR3: CASSQQTGQFAYEQYF. The CDR3 DNA reads TGCGCCAGCAGCCAGCAGACTGGACAGTTTGCCTACGAGCAGTACTTC.

J is TRBJ2-7 and V is TRBV18, with D uncertain. Germline V gives CDR1 KGHSH, CDR2 LQKENI. CDR3 length: 13 residues. Trimming took 5 bases from V and 2 from J, leaving 10 bases between them. DNA of the CDR3: TGTGCCAGCTCATTCTACACAGCCTACGAGCAGTACTTC. Amino acid sequence: CASSFYTAYEQYF.

In this sample, this clone turned up a few times. The chain joins TRBV27 to TRBJ1-2; D gene ambiguous. Germline CDR1 is MNHEY and CDR2 is SMNVEV (reference sequence). Trimming removed 3 bases at V and 4 bases at J, with 12 bases between. The CDR3 sequence is 14 residues long. The CDR3 nucleotides are TGTGCCAGCAGTTTTTCCCAGGCCTTCTATGGCTACACCTTC. As protein: CASSFSQAFYGYTF.

The chain joins TRBV10-3 to TRBJ1-2; TRBD1 might be the D (6 bases). There are 17 residues in the CDR3. Trimming cost V 2 bases and J 1 base, with 17 bases left between them. CDR1 is ENHRY and CDR2 is SYGVKD in the germline V gene. The CDR3 DNA follows: TGTGCCATCAGTGAGGGCCGGGACAAACTCCTTAACTATGGCTACACCTTC. Amino acid sequence: CAISEGRDKLLNYGYTF.

Points on this clone: One junction end disagrees with the germline gene, perhaps due to a read error. The chain recombines TRBV3-1 (or the pseudogene TRBV3-2) with TRBJ1-1, with 8 nucleotides matching TRBD1. The CDR3 consists of 13 residues. Germline V gene lookup returns CDR1 LGHDT and CDR2 YNNKEL (reference sequence). The CDR3 is CASSQLDRGSGVF. The CDR3 nucleotides read TGTGCCAGCAGCCAGCTCGACAGGGGCTCGGGTGTCTTT.